Below, 21 T cell receptor beta chains from the same sample are listed, as sequenced in a study of read filtering for tumor transcriptome and immune sequencing. From 300 to 400 ng of RNA, a library with molecular barcoded alpha/delta and beta/gamma adaptors was made. In TCRdb, the reads were re-called with MiXCR into one record per CDR3 protein. The sample lists around 2,400 distinct CDR3 sequences; under 80% were seen once. The sample taken for sequencing was a population of CD138-negative cells sorted from bone marrow. The receptors were sampled from a donor older than 35 with multiple myeloma. This table probably holds off-target reads from a library built for another chain.

The J gene is TRBJ2-1, the V gene TRBV6-2 or TRBV6-3, with D uncertain. This CDR3 is 11 amino acids long. CDR1 and CDR2 from the germline V gene are MNHEY and SVGEGT. V dropped 2 bases and J dropped 7 bases, with 3 bases sitting between them. The CDR3 protein is CASSYLNEQFF. CDR3 nucleotide sequence: TGTGCCAGCAGTTACCTTAATGAGCAGTTCTTC.

This sequence joins TRBV28 and TRBJ2-1; the D gene is possibly TRBD2 (5 bases). Germline V gene sequence: CDR1 MDHEN, CDR2 SYDVKM. The CDR3 has 12 amino acids. V was clipped by 2 bases and J by 9 bases, with 8 bases between them. CDR3 in amino acids: CASSLPGSEQFF. The CDR3 DNA reads TGTGCCAGCAGTTTACCGGGGAGTGAGCAGTTCTTC.

The J gene is TRBJ2-1, the V gene TRBV12-3 or TRBV12-4; D is uncertain. V shed 3 bases and J shed 4 bases, with 4 bases lying between them. CDR3 size: 12 residues. CDR3 DNA sequence: TGTGCCAGCAGTTTGGAGTACAATGAGCAGTTCTTC. It codes for CASSLEYNEQFF.

The chain couples TRBV6-2 or TRBV6-3 to TRBJ1-1; no clear D. The CDR3 is made up of 15 amino acids. The germline gives CDR1 MNHEY, CDR2 SVGEGT. Deletions cut 3 bases from V and 0 bases from J, with 11 bases between. DNA for the CDR3: TGTGCCAGCAGTTATGCTGGGCTGGTGAACACTGAAGCTTTCTTT. The encoded protein is CASSYAGLVNTEAFF.

The chain joins TRBV29-1 to TRBJ2-7; no clear D gene. The CDR3 loop spans 12 amino acids. Per the germline V gene, CDR1 is SQVTM and CDR2 is ANQGSEA. Between the trimmed V and J ends, which lost 6 bases and 6 bases, there was a span of 15 bases. CDR3 bases: TGCAGCGTCCTTGGGAACCAGTTCGAGCAGTACTTC. This encodes CSVLGNQFEQYF.

The rearrangement uses TRBV29-1 and TRBJ2-7, with a tentative D call TRBD1 (6 bases). V shed 6 bases and J shed 4 bases, with 16 bases lying between them. The CDR3 has 13 amino acids. Per the germline V gene, CDR1 is SQVTM and CDR2 is ANQGSEA. In nucleotides, the CDR3 is TGCAGCGTGGACAGCCAAGGGTCGTACGAGCAGTACTTC. Translation: CSVDSQGSYEQYF.

The table lists this clonotype with a count of one. The chain links TRBV27 to TRBJ2-1; 10 bases match TRBD2. Germline V gives CDR1 MNHEY, CDR2 SMNVEV (reference sequence). V shed 0 bases, J shed 12 bases, and the junction held 14 bases outside the gene matches. The length of the CDR3 is 17 residues. The CDR3 bases are TGTGCCAGCAGTTTATCGACCGGACTAGCGGAAGGATACAGGCAGTTCTTC. Residues: CASSLSTGLAEGYRQFF.

This chain links TRBV29-1 with TRBJ2-7, with 7 bases lining up with TRBD1. Trimming cost V 4 bases and J 5 bases; bases outside gene matches: 2. Germline values: CDR1 SQVTM, CDR2 ANQGSEA. The CDR3 sequence is 11 residues long. Written as DNA, the CDR3 is TGCAGCGTTGCCGACAGGGACGAGCAGTACTTC. It codes for CSVADRDEQYF.

V gene TRBV11-1 combines with J gene TRBJ2-1; D possibly corresponds to TRBD1 (6 bases). Trimming took off 1 base at V and 7 bases at J, with 14 bases between the two ends. The length of the CDR3 is 15 residues. Looked up from germline, CDR1 is SGHAT and CDR2 is FQDESV (reference sequence). CDR3 nucleotide sequence: TGTGCCAGCAGCTTAGAAAGTCAGGGGATAAATGAGCAGTTCTTC. It codes for CASSLESQGINEQFF.

The chain combines TRBV5-1 with TRBJ2-7; possibly TRBD2 for D (6 bases). Germline assignment: CDR1 SGHRS and CDR2 YFSETQ. CDR3 size: 14 residues. Trimming shortened V by 5 bases and J by 1 base, and 13 bases separated the two germline ends. The CDR3 here is CASSPHSGSYEQYF. The CDR3 DNA sequence: TGCGCCAGCAGTCCCCACAGCGGGTCCTACGAGCAGTACTTC. Using reference TRBV5-1 and TRBJ2-7 for the parts outside the CDR3, the full variable domain is KAGVTQTPRYLIKTRGQQVTLSCSPISGHRSVSWYQQTPGQGLQFLFEYFSETQRNKGNFPGRFSGRQFSNSRSEMNVSTLELGDSALYLCASSPHSGSYEQYFGPGTRLTVT.

This clonotype was seen only a few times. The chain uses TRBV13 and TRBJ1-1; D unresolved. Germline V gives CDR1 PRHDT, CDR2 FYEKMQ (reference sequence). V dropped 5 bases and J dropped 1 base, with 5 bases sitting between them. This CDR3 has 12 residues. The CDR3 sequence: CASSPGNTEAFF. The CDR3 DNA sequence: TGTGCCAGCAGCCCGGGGAACACTGAAGCTTTCTTT.

The rearrangement uses TRBV11-3 and TRBJ2-1; 8 positions match TRBD2. V was clipped by 3 bases and J by 0 bases; unmatched bases: 1. This CDR3 has 15 residues. Germline assignment: CDR1 SGHNT and CDR2 YENEEA. CDR3 protein: CASSLAGGSYNEQFF. The CDR3 DNA reads TGTGCCAGCAGCTTGGCGGGAGGCTCCTACAATGAGCAGTTCTTC.

The chain employs TRBV5-1 and TRBJ2-3; D not resolved. The CDR3 has 13 residues. CDR1 and CDR2 (germline): SGHRS, YFSETQ. Trimming removed 1 base at V and 6 bases at J, with 9 bases between. Here the CDR3 DNA reads TGCGCCAGCAGCTTGAGCAGCGCTGATACGCAGTATTTT. It is translated as CASSLSSADTQYF. The variable domain in full, completed from reference TRBV5-1 and TRBJ2-3, reads KAGVTQTPRYLIKTRGQQVTLSCSPISGHRSVSWYQQTPGQGLQFLFEYFSETQRNKGNFPGRFSGRQFSNSRSEMNVSTLELGDSALYLCASSLSSADTQYFGPGTRLTVL.

In the case of this clonotype: One end of the junction does not line up with germline, which may come from a read error. This rearrangement joins TRBV5-1 to TRBJ1-1; unclear D gene. This CDR3 spans 13 amino acids. The germline V gene encodes CDR1 SGHRS and CDR2 YFSETQ. Written as DNA, the CDR3 is TGCGCCAGCAAGACGGCCCCGAACACTGAGGCTTCCTTT. Its protein is CASKTAPNTEASF. The variable domain in full, with the rest retrieved from reference TRBV5-1 and TRBJ1-1, is KAGVTQTPRYLIKTRGQQVTLSCSPISGHRSVSWYQQTPGQGLQFLFEYFSETQRNKGNFPGRFSGRQFSNSRSEMNVSTLELGDSALYLCASKTAPNTEASFGQGTRLTVV.

The chain has TRBV18 and TRBJ2-1, with TRBD2 matching over 10 bases. The germline gives CDR1 KGHSH, CDR2 LQKENI. V gave up 3 bases and J gave up 4 bases; unmatched junction bases: 9. CDR3 length: 17 residues. This CDR3 is CASSPPRTSGTYNEQFF. The CDR3, as DNA: TGTGCCAGCTCACCGCCGAGAACTAGCGGGACATACAATGAGCAGTTCTTC.

Turning to this clonotype: The germline gene is not matched at one end of the junction; a read error may be the cause. This chain uses TRBV28 with TRBJ2-3; 7 positions match TRBD1. Germline CDR1 MDHEN, CDR2 SYDVKM. The CDR3 length is 15 residues. The CDR3 here is CASSLTTAGTDTQCF. The CDR3, as DNA: TGTGCCAGCAGTTTAACTACGGCAGGGACAGATACGCAGTGTTTT.

The chain joins TRBV20-1 to TRBJ1-1; unclear D gene. There are 11 residues in the CDR3. Trimming cost V 3 bases and J 3 bases, with 5 bases left between them. Per the germline V gene, CDR1 is DFQATT and CDR2 is SNEGSKA (reference sequence). CDR3 bases: TGCAGTGCTAGCCCCTACACTGAAGCTTTCTTT. Protein sequence: CSASPYTEAFF.

This sequence joins TRBV7-2 and TRBJ1-1, with D unclear. Per germline, CDR1 SGHTA and CDR2 FQGNSA. The CDR3 has 13 residues. The germline V and J ends were trimmed by 1 base and 11 bases, with 14 bases remaining between them. The CDR3 coding sequence is TGTGCCAGCAGCTTAGAGCAGAACCCCCCTGCTTTCTTT. Amino acids: CASSLEQNPPAFF. Supplemented by reference TRBV7-2 and TRBJ1-1, the full variable domain reads GAGVSQSPSNKVTEKGKDVELRCDPISGHTALYWYRQSLGQGLEFLIYFQGNSAPDKSGLPSDRFSAERTGGSVSTLTIQRTQQEDSAVYLCASSLEQNPPAFFGQGTRLTVV.

This clonotype occurred once. The gene calls are TRBV28 and TRBJ2-2; D perhaps matches TRBD2 (6 bases). CDR3 length: 14 amino acids. CDR1 MDHEN and CDR2 SYDVKM come from the germline V gene. V was shortened by 10 bases and J by 4 bases, with 16 bases between the two germline ends. Here the CDR3 DNA reads TGTGCCACCAGAACCGGGAGTTTCACCGGGGAGCTGTTTTTT. Encoded protein: CATRTGSFTGELFF.

As concerns this clonotype: It is likely a read error, because the conserved phenylalanine at the end of the CDR3 is missing. V gene TRBV20-1 combines with J gene TRBJ2-1, with D possibly TRBD2 on 6 matching bases. The CDR3 has 16 amino acids. V was pared by 0 bases and J by 8 bases, with 20 bases between. Looked up from germline, CDR1 is DFQATT and CDR2 is SNEGSKA (reference sequence). The CDR3 here is CSARDRARGADDEQFS. DNA for the CDR3: TGCAGTGCTAGAGATCGGGCGCGGGGAGCTGACGATGAGCAGTTCTCC.

This clonotype appeared once. The rearrangement joins TRBV19 to TRBJ1-5, with 8 positions matching TRBD1. The ends lost 7 bases at V and 5 bases at J; junction bases unmatched: 7. Germline CDR1 is LNHDA and CDR2 is SQIVND (reference sequence). The CDR3 is 14 residues long. The CDR3 reads CASKFGQGYQPQHF. The CDR3 DNA reads TGTGCCAGTAAGTTCGGACAGGGTTATCAGCCCCAGCATTTT.